This is a list of T cell receptor beta chains from one sample in a study of cytomegalovirus exposure and HLA in healthy donors. Produced via immunoSEQ multiplex PCR; TCRdb's table is partial and in-frame only. The data show roughly 170,000 clones, with roughly 84% seen just once and about 1.5% held by the top ten. Sequencing used PBMCs. These receptors were taken from a male donor in good health and CMV-seronegative. CDR3s include the opening cysteine and the closing phenylalanine or tryptophan. Each record gives: V gene, D gene, clone size, CDR3 protein. The D gene is left open where the match is weak. The size of a clone is reported for some rows only, either as once, few or many, or as a class for expanded clones.

TRBV7-9 | . | . | CASSTTSTNEQFF
TRBV4-1 | . | . | CASSHRESSGNTIYF
TRBV7-8 | TRBD2 | . | CASSSGLAGGQETQYF
TRBV28 | . | . | CASRDGGQETQYF
TRBV2 | . | . | CARPPGNTDTQYF
TRBV27 | TRBD1 | . | CASSTDRDGQETQYF
TRBV11-3 | . | . | CASSFSAETYNEQFF
TRBV27 | . | few | CASEVLTGSNQPQHF
TRBV28 | . | . | CASRLTIRDTQETQYF
TRBV7-5 | . | . | CARSYSSPRQVYGYTF
TRBV29-1 | . | once | CSQRGSGNTEAFF
TRBV6-4 | TRBD1 | . | CASSDSISDRGAGELFF
TRBV7-2 | . | . | CASSPTGTDTQYF
TRBV7-3 | TRBD1 | . | CASSWDRAYEQYF
TRBV6-5 | . | . | CASALGDTPYEQYF
TRBV19 | TRBD2 | . | CASSPLAGGTYNEQFF
TRBV2 | TRBD1 | . | CASSRAGGQRQPQHF
TRBV19 | TRBD2 | . | CASSVSSGRTKQYF
TRBV15 | . | . | CATSRDGTGNYGYTF
TRBV4-1 | TRBD2 | once | CASTPERGMTSGLNTGELFF
TRBV4-2 | TRBD2 | few | CASRGPVAGGNEQFF
TRBV18 | TRBD1 | . | CASSPDRVGETQYF
TRBV6-5 | . | . | CASRGGSYEQYF
TRBV18 | . | . | CASSPLFRPSSYNEQFF
TRBV4-1 | . | few | CASSQDNIEQYF
TRBV10-2 | TRBD1 | . | CASSDTTGYGYTF
TRBV5-4 | TRBD1 | once | CASSSGQGAVLYGYTF
TRBV29-1 | . | . | CSVNRVGSYEQYF
TRBV28 | . | . | CASSSPGTGAYEQYF
TRBV7-9 | TRBD2 | few | CASSLGLAGKETQYF
TRBV4-2 | . | . | CASSQESAGVTEAFF
TRBV5-1 | TRBD2 | . | CASRLEASGYNEQFF
TRBV4-2 | TRBD2 | . | CASSQDFGGGFGNEQFF
TRBV2 | . | . | CASRGAGTYNEQFF
TRBV7-3 | . | few | CASTAGTNNSPLHF
TRBV4-3 | . | . | CASSQGFLGRAMQGGNIQYF
TRBV6-6 | TRBD1 | . | CASSSDRDRNSPLHF
TRBV6-4 | TRBD1 | . | CASSSGTGNEKLFF